The rows below give T cell receptor beta chains drawn from one sample of a study of cytomegalovirus exposure and HLA in healthy donors. Generated by immunoSEQ multiplex PCR, the TCRdb table keeps only in-frame clones and is missing some. The sample comprises 150,000 to 200,000 clones, approximately 80% of which are singletons, and around 5% rests with the top ten. The sequenced sample was PBMCs. Receptors originate from a man between 18 and 35 years old in good health and CMV-seronegative. The CDR3 runs from the conserved cysteine through the conserved F or W. D genes are given only for firm matches. Expanded clones are given a class, and other clones once, few, many or no size at all.

v_gene	d_gene	abundance	j_gene	CDR3aa	CDR3nt
TRBV30	-	-	TRBJ2-7	CAWSGGAHYEQYF	TGTGCCTGGAGTGGGGGCGCCCACTACGAGCAGTACTTC
TRBV5-1	-	-	TRBJ2-7	CASSLGDNDMDEQYF	TGCGCCAGCAGCTTAGGGGACAACGACATGGACGAGCAGTACTTC
TRBV7-2	TRBD1	-	TRBJ1-4	CASSATGATNEKLFF	TGTGCCAGCAGCGCAACAGGGGCAACTAATGAAAAACTGTTTTTT
TRBV30	-	-	TRBJ2-1	CAWTLGTSSYNEQFF	TGTGCCTGGACTCTTGGGACTTCCTCCTACAATGAGCAGTTCTTC
TRBV19	-	few	TRBJ1-2	CASRLLGTQTSRGYTF	TGTGCCAGTAGGCTACTCGGGACACAAACAAGTCGTGGCTACACCTTC
TRBV2	TRBD2	-	TRBJ2-3	CASSDLSGLAGGRGTDTQYF	TGTGCCAGCAGTGATTTATCTGGGCTAGCGGGGGGGCGTGGCACAGATACGCAGTATTTT
TRBV19	-	-	TRBJ2-6	CASNGIGSGANVLTF	TGTGCCAGTAATGGAATCGGGTCTGGGGCCAACGTCCTGACTTTC
TRBV7-3	TRBD2	-	TRBJ2-1	CASSPQRTSGRNEQFF	TGTGCCAGCAGCCCCCAGAGGACTAGCGGGAGAAACGAGCAGTTCTTC
TRBV6-5	TRBD2	-	TRBJ2-7	CASSYSGDSYEQYF	TGTGCCAGCAGTTACAGCGGGGACTCCTACGAGCAGTACTTC
TRBV28	-	-	TRBJ1-5	CASSEGGGEGQPQHF	TGTGCCAGCAGTGAAGGGGGGGGAGAGGGGCAGCCCCAGCATTTT
TRBV2	-	-	TRBJ2-7	CASSDIPFGIRSYEQYF	TGTGCCAGCAGTGACATTCCGTTTGGCATCCGATCCTACGAGCAGTACTTC
TRBV18	-	-	TRBJ2-5	CASSPRQGGQETQYF	TGTGCCAGCTCACCCCGCCAGGGAGGTCAAGAGACCCAGTACTTC
TRBV6-6	-	-	TRBJ1-6	CASSLLPGQGNSPLHF	TGTGCCAGCAGCCTTCTCCCGGGGCAGGGGAATTCACCCCTCCACTTT
TRBV28	-	-	TRBJ2-6	CASSLSAGANVLTF	TGTGCCAGCAGTTTAAGCGCTGGGGCCAACGTCCTGACTTTC
TRBV6-5	-	-	TRBJ1-4	CASSSGEKLFF	TGTGCCAGCAGTTCCGGGGAAAAACTGTTTTTT
TRBV2	TRBD2	-	TRBJ2-3	CASPPGGADTQYF	TGTGCCAGCCCGCCGGGAGGAGCAGATACGCAGTATTTT
TRBV7-9	TRBD1	once	TRBJ1-5	CASSPDPGGTGGPQPQHF	TGTGCCAGCAGCCCTGACCCGGGGGGGACAGGGGGCCCTCAGCCCCAGCATTTT
TRBV5-1	TRBD1	once	TRBJ2-7	CASSLRQGRTREQYF	TGCGCCAGCAGCCTTCGACAGGGTAGGACGAGAGAGCAGTACTTC
TRBV28	TRBD1	-	TRBJ2-5	CASSSDRGSFQETQYF	TGTGCCAGCAGCTCGGACAGGGGGTCCTTTCAAGAGACCCAGTACTTC
TRBV10-1	-	-	TRBJ2-7	CATRTDYYEQYF	TGCGCCACCCGGACAGACTACTACGAGCAGTACTTC
TRBV7-9	-	-	TRBJ2-7	CASSYSGLISYEQYF	TGTGCCAGCAGCTACTCAGGGTTGATCTCCTACGAGCAGTACTTC